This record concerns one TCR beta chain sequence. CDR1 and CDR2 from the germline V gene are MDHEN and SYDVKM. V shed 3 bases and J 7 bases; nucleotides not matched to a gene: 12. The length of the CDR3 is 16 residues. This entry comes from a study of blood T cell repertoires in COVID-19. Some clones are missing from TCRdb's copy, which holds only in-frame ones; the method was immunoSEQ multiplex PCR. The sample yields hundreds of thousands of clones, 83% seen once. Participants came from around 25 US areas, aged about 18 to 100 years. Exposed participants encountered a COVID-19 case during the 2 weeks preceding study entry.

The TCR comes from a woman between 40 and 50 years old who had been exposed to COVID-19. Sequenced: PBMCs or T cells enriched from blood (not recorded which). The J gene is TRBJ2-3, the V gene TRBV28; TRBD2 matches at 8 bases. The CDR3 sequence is CASSFSGLGRDYTQYF. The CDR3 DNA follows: TGTGCCAGCAGTTTTTCGGGACTAGGACGGGATTATACGCAGTATTTT. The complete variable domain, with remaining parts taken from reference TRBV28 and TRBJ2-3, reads DVKVTQSSRYLVKRTGEKVFLECVQDMDHENMFWYRQDPGLGLRLIYFSYDVKMKEKGDIPEGYSVSREKKERFSLILESASTNQTSMYLCASSFSGLGRDYTQYFGPGTRLTVL.